A selection of T cell receptor beta chains follows, all from one sample in a study of vaccination effects on CD4 cells after COVID-19. Assay: immunoSEQ multiplex PCR; the TCRdb copy retains only in-frame clones and omits some. The sample holds about 31,000 clones; about 66% are singletons and the top ten take approximately 8.9%. The antigens for these receptors are not known. Sequenced here: CD4+ T cells from PBMCs cultured with SARS-CoV-2 spike peptides, sampled after COVID-19 vaccination. These receptors were taken from a human donor who received a COVID-19 vaccine. CDR3s include the opening cysteine and the closing phenylalanine or tryptophan. Each record gives: D gene, clone size, J gene, V gene, CDR3 protein, CDR3 DNA. The D gene is left open where the match is weak. Size is omitted from some rows. Given values are once, few, many or a class for expanded clones.

>TRBD2|-|TRBJ2-2|TRBV18
CASSAGLAVPGELFF
TGTGCCAGCTCAGCGGGACTAGCGGTTCCCGGGGAGCTGTTTTTT
>-|few|TRBJ1-6|TRBV12-5
CASGLKNSPLHF
TGTGCTAGTGGTTTGAAAAATTCACCCCTCCACTTT
>-|-|TRBJ1-4|TRBV11-1
CASSSSGPNEKLFF
TGTGCCAGCAGCTCATCGGGGCCTAATGAAAAACTGTTTTTT
>TRBD1|-|TRBJ1-1|TRBV11-2
CASSVQGAVEAFF
TGTGCCAGCAGCGTACAGGGGGCGGTTGAAGCTTTCTTT
>-|few|TRBJ1-2|TRBV7-8
CASSLTSVRTVISDGYTF
TGTGCCAGCAGCTTAACTTCTGTCAGAACTGTCATTAGCGATGGCTACACCTTC
>-|-|TRBJ1-2|TRBV5-4
CASSLGQGDGYTF
TGTGCCAGCAGCTTGGGGCAGGGCGATGGCTACACCTTC
>TRBD2|once|TRBJ2-3|TRBV5-4
CASSAGLADTDTQYF
TGTGCCAGCAGCGCTGGGCTAGCGGACACAGATACGCAGTATTTT
>-|-|TRBJ2-2|TRBV7-9
CASSFNRGNTGELFF
TGTGCCAGCAGCTTTAATCGGGGGAACACCGGGGAGCTGTTTTTT
>TRBD1|few|TRBJ2-7|TRBV19
CASSLQYSGRGTGSYEQYF
TGTGCCAGTAGCTTACAGTATTCCGGTCGTGGGACAGGCTCCTACGAGCAGTACTTC
>TRBD1|-|TRBJ1-6|TRBV5-1
CASSLDGTGNTPLHF
TGCGCCAGCAGCTTGGATGGGACAGGGAATACACCCCTCCACTTT
>TRBD2|-|TRBJ2-7|TRBV5-4
CASSSSGGVYEQYF
TGTGCCAGCAGCTCTAGCGGGGGAGTCTACGAGCAGTACTTC
>TRBD2|once|TRBJ2-7|TRBV11-2
CASSLLPGLAGGAEQYF
TGTGCCAGCAGCTTATTACCGGGACTAGCGGGAGGAGCAGAGCAGTACTTC
>-|-|TRBJ2-7|TRBV11-2
CASSLFTRKQTYEQYF
TGTGCCAGCAGCTTGTTTACAAGAAAGCAAACCTACGAGCAGTACTTC
>-|-|TRBJ1-3|TRBV2
CASSEGVAGNTIYF
TGTGCCAGCAGTGAAGGGGTGGCTGGAAACACCATATATTTT
>TRBD2|-|TRBJ2-7|TRBV4-1
CASSGRGTSGRNVYEQYF
TGCGCCAGCAGCGGGCGGGGGACTAGCGGGAGAAATGTCTACGAGCAGTACTTC
>TRBD2|-|TRBJ2-3|TRBV24-1
CATSETGLADTDTQYF
TGTGCCACCAGTGAGACGGGACTAGCGGACACAGATACGCAGTATTTT
>-|-|TRBJ1-3|TRBV29-1
CSGWGNSGNTIYF
TGCAGCGGATGGGGGAACTCTGGAAACACCATATATTTT
>-|-|TRBJ2-3|TRBV6-6
CASTPPGTDTQYF
TGTGCCAGCACCCCCCCTGGGACAGATACGCAGTATTTT
>-|once|TRBJ1-3|TRBV6-5
CASHFGPGNTIYF
TGTGCCAGCCATTTCGGGCCTGGAAACACCATATATTTT
>TRBD1|-|TRBJ2-7|TRBV4-1
CASSQSGQGSYEQYF
TGCGCCAGCAGCCAATCTGGACAGGGCTCCTACGAGCAGTACTTC
>-|-|TRBJ1-5|TRBV27
CASRPWSLQDRYQPQHF
TGTGCCAGCCGTCCCTGGAGCCTCCAAGACAGATATCAGCCCCAGCATTTT
>-|-|TRBJ1-5|TRBV5-4
CASSLGPDSNQPQHF
TGTGCCAGCAGCCTGGGACCGGATAGCAATCAGCCCCAGCATTTT
>-|once|TRBJ2-5|TRBV7-9
CASSPYSAETQYF
TGTGCCAGCAGCCCCTATAGCGCCGAGACCCAGTACTTC
>-|-|TRBJ1-1|TRBV5-1
CASSLFDRKNTEAFF
TGCGCCAGCAGCTTGTTCGACAGAAAGAACACTGAAGCTTTCTTT
>TRBD2|medium-sized|TRBJ2-1|TRBV7-7
CASSLLPSGGVRHNEQFF
TGTGCCAGCAGTCTGTTGCCTAGCGGGGGGGTTAGACACAATGAGCAGTTCTTC
>-|-|TRBJ1-3|TRBV18
CASSWDTSSGNTIYF
TGTGCCAGCTCATGGGACACGTCCTCTGGAAACACCATATATTTT
>-|few|TRBJ2-2|TRBV3-1/TRBV3-2
CASSQEPGARELFF
TGTGCCAGCAGCCAAGAACCCGGGGCCCGGGAGCTGTTTTTT
>-|-|TRBJ1-5|TRBV6-5
CASSQGYRGPQHF
TGTGCCAGCAGTCAGGGGTATCGAGGGCCCCAGCATTTT
>TRBD1|many|TRBJ1-6|TRBV10-3
CAISAGQGNYNSPLHF
TGTGCCATCAGTGCGGGACAGGGCAACTATAATTCACCCCTCCACTTT
>-|-|TRBJ2-1|TRBV30
CAWSVWYNEQFF
TGTGCCTGGAGTGTGTGGTACAATGAGCAGTTCTTC
>-|-|TRBJ1-2|TRBV3-1/TRBV3-2
CASSQVRGPYGYTF
TGTGCCAGCAGCCAAGTCCGGGGCCCCTATGGCTACACCTTC
>TRBD2|-|TRBJ2-2|TRBV5-1
CASSPSSSGGAGGELFF
TGCGCCAGCAGCCCGTCCTCTAGCGGGGGGGCTGGCGGGGAGCTGTTTTTT
>-|once|TRBJ2-1|TRBV3-1/TRBV3-2
CASSRLGAAGNEQFF
TGTGCCAGCAGCCGCCTGGGGGCGGCTGGGAATGAGCAGTTCTTC
>TRBD2|-|TRBJ2-1|TRBV19
CASSDPGLAGREQFF
TGTGCCAGTAGCGACCCCGGACTAGCGGGCCGGGAGCAGTTCTTC
>TRBD1|-|TRBJ2-7|TRBV6-1
CASSDRTGSEQYF
TGTGCCAGCAGTGACCGGACAGGTTCCGAGCAGTACTTC
>-|-|TRBJ2-3|TRBV5-4
CASSRDVDTQYF
TGTGCCAGCAGCCGGGACGTAGATACGCAGTATTTT
>TRBD2|-|TRBJ2-2|TRBV15
CATSSLAGGPTGELFF
TGTGCCACCAGCAGCCTAGCGGGGGGCCCCACCGGGGAGCTGTTTTTT
>TRBD2|few|TRBJ2-2|TRBV7-2
CASSSWTSGGELFF
TGTGCCAGCAGCTCATGGACTAGCGGAGGGGAGCTGTTTTTT
>-|-|TRBJ1-1|TRBV27
CASSAQASNTEAFF
TGTGCCAGCAGTGCACAGGCGAGTAACACTGAAGCTTTCTTT
>TRBD2|-|TRBJ2-5|TRBV5-1
CASSLLAGEETQYF
TGCGCCAGCAGCTTGCTAGCGGGAGAAGAGACCCAGTACTTC
>-|many|TRBJ1-2|TRBV7-9
CASSLRGLGNYGYTF
TGTGCCAGCAGCTTAAGGGGCCTCGGTAACTATGGCTACACCTTC
>TRBD2|-|TRBJ2-1|TRBV5-1
CASSLVIAGGNEQFF
TGCGCCAGCAGCTTAGTAATAGCGGGGGGCAATGAGCAGTTCTTC
>-|-|TRBJ1-1|TRBV9
CASTGIANTEAFF
TGTGCCAGTACAGGAATCGCGAACACTGAAGCTTTCTTT
>-|-|TRBJ2-5|TRBV11-2
CASSKNGGAGETQYF
TGTGCCAGCAGCAAAAATGGTGGGGCAGGGGAGACCCAGTACTTC
>-|-|TRBJ2-5|TRBV12-3/TRBV12-4
CASTSGGRETQYF
TGTGCCAGCACCTCTGGTGGGAGGGAGACCCAGTACTTC
>-|-|TRBJ2-7|TRBV7-2
CASSLSSYEQYF
TGTGCCAGCAGCCTGAGCTCCTACGAGCAGTACTTC
>TRBD1|-|TRBJ1-4|TRBV19
CASSILYRGRGGATNEKLFF
TGTGCCAGTAGTATTCTGTACAGGGGGCGCGGAGGTGCAACTAATGAAAAACTGTTTTTT
>-|-|TRBJ1-2|TRBV11-2
CASSPRPGQGGGYGYTF
TGTGCCAGCAGCCCCAGACCAGGGCAGGGAGGGGGCTATGGCTACACCTTC
>-|-|TRBJ2-6|TRBV7-2
CASSLEKGVWAGANVLTF
TGTGCCAGCAGCTTAGAAAAGGGAGTATGGGCTGGGGCCAACGTCCTGACTTTC
>TRBD2|-|TRBJ2-5|TRBV5-1
CASSLMGLAGQETQYF
TGCGCCAGCAGCTTAATGGGACTAGCGGGGCAAGAGACCCAGTACTTC
>-|-|TRBJ2-1|TRBV7-2
CASSFQGRHNEQFF
TGTGCCAGCAGCTTTCAGGGGAGGCACAATGAGCAGTTCTTC
>-|few|TRBJ1-5|TRBV5-1
CASSFVGNQPQHF
TGCGCCAGCAGCTTTGTAGGGAATCAGCCCCAGCATTTT
>-|few|TRBJ1-6|TRBV3-1/TRBV3-2
CASSPSGGPNSPLHF
TGTGCCAGCAGCCCGAGCGGGGGGCCTAATTCACCCCTCCACTTT
>-|-|TRBJ2-1|TRBV2
CASRRGNEQFF
TGTGCCAGCAGAAGAGGAAATGAGCAGTTCTTC
>-|-|TRBJ1-2|TRBV27
CASSPSGGHYGYTF
TGTGCCAGCAGCCCCTCGGGGGGACACTATGGCTACACCTTC
>-|-|TRBJ1-1|TRBV19
CASSQQQMNTEAFF
TGTGCCAGTAGCCAACAGCAGATGAACACTGAAGCTTTCTTT